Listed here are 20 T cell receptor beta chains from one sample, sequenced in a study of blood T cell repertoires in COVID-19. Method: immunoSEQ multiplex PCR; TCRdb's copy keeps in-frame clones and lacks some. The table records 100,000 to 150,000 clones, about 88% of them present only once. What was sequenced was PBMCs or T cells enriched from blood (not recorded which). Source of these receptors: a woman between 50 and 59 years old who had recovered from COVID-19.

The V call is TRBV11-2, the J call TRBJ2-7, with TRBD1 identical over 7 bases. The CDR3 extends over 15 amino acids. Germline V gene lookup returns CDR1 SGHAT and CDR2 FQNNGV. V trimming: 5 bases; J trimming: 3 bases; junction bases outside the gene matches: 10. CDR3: CASSMPGQRVYEQYF. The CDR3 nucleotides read TGTGCCAGCAGCATGCCGGGACAGAGAGTCTACGAGCAGTACTTC. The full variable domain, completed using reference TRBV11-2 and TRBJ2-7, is EAGVAQSPRYKIIEKRQSVAFWCNPISGHATLYWYQQILGQGPKLLIQFQNNGVVDDSQLPKDRFSAERLKGVDSTLKIQPAKLEDSAVYLCASSMPGQRVYEQYFGPGTRLTVT.

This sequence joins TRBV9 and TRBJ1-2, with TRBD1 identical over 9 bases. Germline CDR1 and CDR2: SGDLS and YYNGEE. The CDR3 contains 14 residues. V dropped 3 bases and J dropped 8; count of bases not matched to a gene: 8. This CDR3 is CASSAAGTGMGYTF. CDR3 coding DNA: TGTGCCAGCAGCGCCGCCGGGACAGGGATGGGCTACACCTTC.

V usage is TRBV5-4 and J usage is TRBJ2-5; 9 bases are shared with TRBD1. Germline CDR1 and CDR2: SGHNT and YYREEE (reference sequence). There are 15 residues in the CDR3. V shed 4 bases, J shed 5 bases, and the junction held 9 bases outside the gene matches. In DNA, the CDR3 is TGTGCCAGCAGCCCCCCGGGACAGGGCCGGGAGACCCAGTACTTC. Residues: CASSPPGQGRETQYF.

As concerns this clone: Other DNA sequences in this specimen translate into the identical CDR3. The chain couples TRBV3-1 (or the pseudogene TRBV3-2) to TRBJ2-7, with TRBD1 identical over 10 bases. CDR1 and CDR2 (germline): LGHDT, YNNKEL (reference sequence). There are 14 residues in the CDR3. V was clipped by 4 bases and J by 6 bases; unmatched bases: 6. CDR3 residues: CASSPGTGVGEQYF. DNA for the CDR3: TGTGCCAGCAGCCCAGGGACAGGGGTGGGCGAGCAGTACTTC.

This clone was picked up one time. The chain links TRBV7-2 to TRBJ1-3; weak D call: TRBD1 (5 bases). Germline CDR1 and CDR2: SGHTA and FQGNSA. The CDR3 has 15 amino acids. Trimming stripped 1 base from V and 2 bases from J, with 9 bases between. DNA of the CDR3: TGTGCCAGCAGCTTAGTTGCAGGGACTGGAAACACCATATATTTT. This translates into CASSLVAGTGNTIYF. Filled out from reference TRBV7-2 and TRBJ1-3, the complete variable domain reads GAGVSQSPSNKVTEKGKDVELRCDPISGHTALYWYRQSLGQGLEFLIYFQGNSAPDKSGLPSDRFSAERTGGSVSTLTIQRTQQEDSAVYLCASSLVAGTGNTIYFGEGSWLTVV.

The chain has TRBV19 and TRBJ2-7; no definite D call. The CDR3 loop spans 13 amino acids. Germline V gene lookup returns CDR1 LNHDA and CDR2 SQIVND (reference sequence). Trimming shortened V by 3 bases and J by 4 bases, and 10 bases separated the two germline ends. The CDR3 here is CASSIPGPYEQYF. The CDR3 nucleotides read TGTGCCAGTAGTATCCCTGGCCCTTACGAGCAGTACTTC.

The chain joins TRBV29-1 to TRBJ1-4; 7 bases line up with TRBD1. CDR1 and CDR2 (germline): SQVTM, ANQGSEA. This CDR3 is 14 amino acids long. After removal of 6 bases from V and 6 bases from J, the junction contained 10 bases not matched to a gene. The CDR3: CSVQRQGFYEKLFF. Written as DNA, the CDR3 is TGCAGCGTGCAGAGACAGGGCTTTTATGAAAAACTGTTTTTT.

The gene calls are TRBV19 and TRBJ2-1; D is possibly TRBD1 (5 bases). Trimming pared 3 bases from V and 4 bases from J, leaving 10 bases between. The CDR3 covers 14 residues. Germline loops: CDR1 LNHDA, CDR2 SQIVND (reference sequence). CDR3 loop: CASSMTDNYNEQFF. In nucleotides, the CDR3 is TGTGCCAGTAGTATGACAGACAATTACAATGAGCAGTTCTTC. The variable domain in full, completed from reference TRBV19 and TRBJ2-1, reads DGGITQSPKYLFRKEGQNVTLSCEQNLNHDAMYWYRQDPGQGLRLIYYSQIVNDFQKGDIAEGYSVSREKKESFPLTVTSAQKNPTAFYLCASSMTDNYNEQFFGPGTRLTVL.

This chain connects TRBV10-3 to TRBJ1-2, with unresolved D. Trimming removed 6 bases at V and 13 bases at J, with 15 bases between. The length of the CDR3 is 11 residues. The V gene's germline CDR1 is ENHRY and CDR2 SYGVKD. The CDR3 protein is CAIRAEGISTF. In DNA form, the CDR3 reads TGTGCCATCAGGGCGGAGGGTATATCCACCTTC.

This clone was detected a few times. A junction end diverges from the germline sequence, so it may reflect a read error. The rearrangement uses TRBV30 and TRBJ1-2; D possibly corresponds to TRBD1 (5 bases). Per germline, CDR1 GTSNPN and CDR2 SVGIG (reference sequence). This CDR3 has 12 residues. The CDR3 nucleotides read TGTGCCTGGAGTCCCCTGGGGGGGAAGGGAAACTTC. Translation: CAWSPLGGKGNF.

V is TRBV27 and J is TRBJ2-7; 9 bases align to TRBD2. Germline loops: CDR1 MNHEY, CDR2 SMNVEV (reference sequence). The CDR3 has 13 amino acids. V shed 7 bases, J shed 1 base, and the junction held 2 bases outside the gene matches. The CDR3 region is CASTSGGSYEQYF. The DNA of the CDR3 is TGTGCCAGCACCAGCGGGGGGTCCTACGAGCAGTACTTC.

CDR3 region: CASRPNLFQRGTSYNEQFF. The CDR3 bases are TGCGCCAGCCGACCGAATCTGTTTCAGCGGGGGACCTCCTACAATGAGCAGTTCTTC. The chain uses TRBV5-1 and TRBJ2-1; 8 nucleotides align to TRBD2. V shed 7 bases, J shed 0 bases, and the junction held 18 bases outside the gene matches. This CDR3 comprises 19 residues. Germline loops: CDR1 SGHRS, CDR2 YFSETQ.

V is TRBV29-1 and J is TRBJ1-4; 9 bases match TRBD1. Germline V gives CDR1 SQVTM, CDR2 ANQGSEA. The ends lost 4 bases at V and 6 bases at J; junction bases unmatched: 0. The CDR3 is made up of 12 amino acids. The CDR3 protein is CSVGTGDEKLFF. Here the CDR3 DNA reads TGCAGCGTTGGGACAGGGGATGAAAAACTGTTTTTT.

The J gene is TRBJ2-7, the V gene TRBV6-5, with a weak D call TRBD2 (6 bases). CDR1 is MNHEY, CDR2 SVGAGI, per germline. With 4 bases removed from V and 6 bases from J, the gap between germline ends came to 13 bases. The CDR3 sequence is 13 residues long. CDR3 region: CASSWGRGSEQYF. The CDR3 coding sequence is TGTGCCAGCAGTTGGGGCCGGGGGTCCGAGCAGTACTTC.

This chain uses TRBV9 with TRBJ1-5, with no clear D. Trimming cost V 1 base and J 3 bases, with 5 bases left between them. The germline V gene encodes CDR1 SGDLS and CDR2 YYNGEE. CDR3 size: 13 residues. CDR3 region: CASSVTYNQPQHF. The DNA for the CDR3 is TGTGCCAGCAGCGTAACCTACAATCAGCCCCAGCATTTT.

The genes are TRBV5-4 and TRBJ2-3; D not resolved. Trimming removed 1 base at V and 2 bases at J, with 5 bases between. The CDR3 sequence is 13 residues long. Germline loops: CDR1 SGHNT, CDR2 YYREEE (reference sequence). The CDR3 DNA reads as TGTGCCAGCAGCTTGTTCGTCACAGATACGCAGTATTTT. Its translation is CASSLFVTDTQYF.

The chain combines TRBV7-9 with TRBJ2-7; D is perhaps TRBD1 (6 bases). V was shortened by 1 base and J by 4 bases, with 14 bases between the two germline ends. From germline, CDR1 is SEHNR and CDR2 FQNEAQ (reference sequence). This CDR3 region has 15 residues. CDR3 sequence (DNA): TGTGCCAGCAGCTTAGTTGGACAGCCCCAGTACGAGCAGTACTTC. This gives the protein CASSLVGQPQYEQYF.

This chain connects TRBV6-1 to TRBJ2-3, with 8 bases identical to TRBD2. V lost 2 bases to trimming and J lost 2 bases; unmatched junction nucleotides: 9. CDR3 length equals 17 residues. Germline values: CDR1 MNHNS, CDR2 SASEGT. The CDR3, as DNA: TGTGCCAGCAGTGAATTTGTCGTGACTAGCGTCACAGATACGCAGTATTTT. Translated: CASSEFVVTSVTDTQYF.

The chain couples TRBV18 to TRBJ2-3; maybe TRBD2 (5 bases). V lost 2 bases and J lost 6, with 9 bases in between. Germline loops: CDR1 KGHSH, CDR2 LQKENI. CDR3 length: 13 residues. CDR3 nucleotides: TGTGCCAGCTCACCAATAACGGGGGATACGCAGTATTTT. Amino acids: CASSPITGDTQYF. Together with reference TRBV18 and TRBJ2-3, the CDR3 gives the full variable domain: NAGVMQNPRHLVRRRGQEARLRCSPMKGHSHVYWYRQLPEEGLKFMVYLQKENIIDESGMPKERFSAEFPKEGPSILRIQQVVRGDSAAYFCASSPITGDTQYFGPGTRLTVL.

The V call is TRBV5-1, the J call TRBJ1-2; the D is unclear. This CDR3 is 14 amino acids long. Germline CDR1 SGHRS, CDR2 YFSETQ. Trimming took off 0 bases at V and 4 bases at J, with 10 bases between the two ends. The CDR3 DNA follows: TGCGCCAGCAGCTTGGACAGTATCCTCTATGGCTACACCTTC. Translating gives CASSLDSILYGYTF.